This T cell receptor beta chain was profiled in a study of siplizumab effects on memory and regulatory T cells. Study-wide findings and caveats: Alloreactive sequences whose origin lay in unstimulated CD4+ memory cells were significantly reduced by siplizumab. Versus roughly 27% in controls, the mappable alloreactive CD4+ clones averaged about 74% Treg-derived with siplizumab. Memory cells seemed less diverse than naive T cells, which seemed major alloresponse contributors.

Around 10^5 TCR templates per sample were sequenced. The data were produced by immunoSEQ multiplex PCR, yet TCRdb's version contains in-frame clones alone and is incomplete. This table holds about 50,000 clones, over 95% found once. The germline V and J ends were trimmed by 0 bases and 7 bases, with 10 bases remaining between them. CDR1 and CDR2 (germline): SGHNT, YYREEE (reference sequence). The CDR3 loop spans 13 amino acids. As for this clone: What it binds is not known.

This chain links TRBV5-4 with TRBJ1-2; D not certain. Sequencing was done on a sample of naive CD8+ T cells sorted from blood. The receptor was derived from a human donor in good health. The CDR3 bases are TGTGCCAGCAGCTTGGCTCAGAACGCTGGCTACACCTTC. It translates to CASSLAQNAGYTF.